A single sample is the source of the 9 T cell receptor beta chains below, sequenced in a study of blood T cell repertoires in COVID-19. Sequenced by immunoSEQ multiplex PCR; TCRdb stores in-frame clones only, minus some. This sample has 290,000 or so clones; 75% to 85% occur once, and the top ten carry approximately 5%. Sequenced sample: peripheral blood. The receptors come from a man in his fifties with active or convalescent COVID-19.

The rearrangement uses TRBV2 and TRBJ1-1; tentative D call: TRBD1 (6 bases). V shed 7 bases and J shed 1 base, with 16 bases lying between them. Per germline, CDR1 SNHLY and CDR2 FYNNEI. This CDR3 spans 15 amino acids. The CDR3 nucleotides read TGTGCCAGCACCCAGGACAGTTATGCGAACACTGAAGCTTTCTTT. Translation gives CASTQDSYANTEAFF.

The CDR3 sequence: CASRGDSAGQHTQYF. The CDR3 nucleotides are TGTGCCAGCAGGGGCGACTCGGCAGGACAACATACGCAGTATTTT. The chain combines TRBV28 with TRBJ2-3, with a weak D call TRBD1 (5 bases). The CDR3 sequence is 15 residues long. Trimming pared 6 bases from V and 7 bases from J, leaving 20 bases between. From germline, CDR1 is MDHEN and CDR2 SYDVKM.

The J gene is TRBJ2-1, the V gene TRBV24-1, with TRBD1 matching 8 bases. V lost 2 bases and J lost 12; bases outside the gene matches: 8. The CDR3 is made up of 14 amino acids. Germline V CDR1 and CDR2: KGHDR, SFDVKD. Written as DNA, the CDR3 is TGTGCCACCAGTGATTCTACCCCCGGGACAGGGCAGTTCTTC. Its translation: CATSDSTPGTGQFF.

The rearrangement links TRBV11-1 to TRBJ2-1, with D tentatively TRBD2 (5 bases). Germline CDR1 is SGHAT and CDR2 is FQDESV (reference sequence). The CDR3 is 12 residues long. V lost 5 bases and J lost 10, with 12 bases in between. CDR3 bases: TGTGCCAGCAGCACTCTGGGCGGGGAGCAGTTCTTC. Translated: CASSTLGGEQFF.

The chain is built from TRBV4-2 and TRBJ1-3; no clear D gene. V lost 0 bases, J lost 2 bases, and 11 bases lay in between. This CDR3 contains 16 residues. Germline CDR1 reads LGHNA; CDR2 reads YNFKEQ. The CDR3: CASSQDLKGAGNTIYF. The DNA for the CDR3 is TGTGCCAGCAGCCAAGACCTCAAGGGAGCTGGAAACACCATATATTTT.

The rearrangement joins TRBV28 to TRBJ1-1; tentatively, D is TRBD1 (6 bases). The V gene's germline CDR1 is MDHEN and CDR2 SYDVKM. V dropped 6 bases and J dropped 8 bases, with 13 bases sitting between them. The CDR3 totals 12 residues. The CDR3 reads CASSISGTEAFF. As DNA, the CDR3 is TGTGCCAGCAGCATATCCGGGACAGAAGCTTTCTTT.

The table lists this clone with a count of one. The chain is built from TRBV28 and TRBJ1-1; D may be TRBD1 (6 bases). CDR1 is MDHEN, CDR2 SYDVKM, per germline. V gave up 5 bases and J gave up 4 bases, with 23 bases separating them. This CDR3 has 17 amino acids. The CDR3 DNA reads TGTGCCAGCAGTCCGCCCTTTCGGGGGGCGCGTGGCACTGAAGCTTTCTTT. This sequence encodes CASSPPFRGARGTEAFF. Complete variable domain (other parts from reference TRBV28 and TRBJ1-1): DVKVTQSSRYLVKRTGEKVFLECVQDMDHENMFWYRQDPGLGLRLIYFSYDVKMKEKGDIPEGYSVSREKKERFSLILESASTNQTSMYLCASSPPFRGARGTEAFFGQGTRLTVV.

This chain joins TRBV27 and TRBJ1-4; TRBD1 matches 10 bases. The CDR3 has 14 amino acids. Per the germline V gene, CDR1 is MNHEY and CDR2 is SMNVEV (reference sequence). With V trimmed by 4 bases and J by 7 bases, 3 bases remained unmatched. CDR3 region: CASSSGQGGEKLFF. The CDR3 nucleotides are TGTGCCAGCAGTTCCGGACAGGGGGGTGAAAAACTGTTTTTT. Drawing the rest from reference TRBV27 and TRBJ1-4, the complete variable domain is EAQVTQNPRYLITVTGKKLTVTCSQNMNHEYMSWYRQDPGLGLRQIYYSMNVEVTDKGDVPEGYKVSRKEKRNFPLILESPSPNQTSLYFCASSSGQGGEKLFFGSGTQLSVL.

The J gene is TRBJ2-1, the V gene TRBV25-1; 13 nucleotides match TRBD2. This CDR3 spans 15 amino acids. J lost 3 bases, V lost 8 bases, and 4 bases had no gene match. Per germline, CDR1 MGHDK and CDR2 SYGVNS. The CDR3 DNA reads as TGTGCCAGCGGGGGACTAGCGGGGTTCTACAATGAGCAGTTCTTC. It encodes CASGGLAGFYNEQFF.